What follows describes a single T cell receptor (beta chain). The antigen remains unidentified. The data stem from a study of cytomegalovirus exposure and HLA in healthy donors. The study, taken as a whole, reports: Altogether, 164 TCR beta chains were recorded as cytomegalovirus-associated.

Amplification used 60 Vbeta primers and 13 Jbeta primers. Assay: immunoSEQ multiplex PCR; the TCRdb copy retains only in-frame clones and omits some. The sample lists some 120,000 clones; 70% to 80% were seen once. Sequences were obtained from PBMCs. The receptor was isolated from a man in his fifties or sixties in good health and CMV-seronegative.

The chain's CDR3 is CASSIDWGGTDTQYF. The DNA for the CDR3 is TGTGCCAGTAGTATAGACTGGGGAGGCACAGATACGCAGTATTTT. This sequence joins TRBV19 and TRBJ2-3; perhaps TRBD2 as D (5 bases). The CDR3 length is 15 residues. Germline CDR1 reads LNHDA; CDR2 reads SQIVND (reference sequence). V lost 0 bases and J 1 base, leaving 8 bases between the germline ends.